These 22 T cell receptor beta chains share one sample of origin, sequenced in a study of blood T cell repertoires in COVID-19. Using immunoSEQ multiplex PCR, the repertoire was profiled, and TCRdb retains in-frame clones only, with some absent. Among about 160,000 clones listed, 80% to 90% were seen once. The specimen was peripheral blood. These receptors all come from a man younger than 35 with COVID-19, enrolled during active disease.

This rearrangement joins TRBV9 to TRBJ2-1, with TRBD2 matching over 13 bases. Unmatched junction bases numbered 8, after V lost 3 bases and J lost 2 bases. Germline V CDR1 and CDR2: SGDLS, YYNGEE. The CDR3 runs 18 residues. DNA for the CDR3: TGTGCCAGCAGCGGGGGACTAGCGGGAATAAACCCCTACAATGAGCAGTTCTTC. Its translation: CASSGGLAGINPYNEQFF.

The genes are TRBV24-1 and TRBJ2-5; the match to TRBD2 covers 12 bases. V lost 3 bases and J lost 2; bases outside the gene matches: 6. The CDR3 runs 17 residues. Looked up from germline, CDR1 is KGHDR and CDR2 is SFDVKD. The CDR3 sequence: CATSDPGLAGNQETQYF. The DNA for the CDR3 is TGTGCCACCAGTGATCCCGGACTAGCGGGAAATCAAGAGACCCAGTACTTC.

The genes are TRBV18 and TRBJ1-1; D may be TRBD1 (5 bases). This CDR3 has 13 residues. Germline assignment: CDR1 KGHSH and CDR2 LQKENI. V shed 8 bases and J shed 4 bases, with 14 bases lying between them. CDR3 in amino acids: CASSPSGGTEAFF. The CDR3 DNA reads as TGTGCCAGCAGCCCCAGCGGGGGCACTGAAGCTTTCTTT.

This chain links TRBV6-5 with TRBJ1-5, with D possibly matching TRBD1 (5 bases). The CDR3 covers 15 residues. V lost 0 bases and J 8 bases, leaving 14 bases between the germline ends. Germline CDR1 reads MNHEY; CDR2 reads SVGAGI. The CDR3 DNA reads TGTGCCAGCAGTTACTCTCTTAGGGGAGGTGAGCCCCAGCATTTT. Translating gives CASSYSLRGGEPQHF.

In its sample, this clone was seen a few times. The genes are TRBV30 and TRBJ1-2; D is ambiguous. Looked up from germline, CDR1 is GTSNPN and CDR2 is SVGIG (reference sequence). The CDR3 consists of 14 residues. V was trimmed by 0 bases and J by 7 bases, leaving 15 bases between them. CDR3 in amino acids: CAWSVPGWEGGYTF. CDR3 bases: TGTGCCTGGAGTGTACCGGGATGGGAAGGTGGCTACACCTTC.

This clone showed up just a few times. The junction does not match germline at one end; this may be a read error. The chain couples TRBV7-2 to TRBJ1-4; tentative D call: TRBD1 (5 bases). CDR1 and CDR2 from the germline V gene are SGHTA and FQGNSA. The CDR3 has 15 amino acids. The CDR3 here is CASSASGGGREKLLF. CDR3 DNA: TGTGCCAGCAGCGCTAGCGGGGGAGGACGGGAAAAACTGCTTTTT.

CDR3 bases: TGTGCCAGCAGTTGGGGACACCTAGGGACTGAAGCTTTCTTT. Amino acid sequence: CASSWGHLGTEAFF. The rearrangement uses TRBV28 and TRBJ1-1, with a possible D match to TRBD1 (6 bases). This CDR3 is 14 amino acids long. CDR1 is MDHEN and CDR2 is SYDVKM in the germline V gene. The V end lost 4 bases, the J end lost 5 bases, and 14 bases lay between the germline ends.

The rearrangement joins TRBV27 to TRBJ1-1, with 10 bases lining up with TRBD1. This CDR3 spans 16 amino acids. Germline trimming cut 5 bases from V and 4 bases from J; bases unmatched to any gene: 10. Germline V lookup: CDR1 MNHEY, CDR2 SMNVEV (reference sequence). This CDR3 is CASSRRGWDRGTEAFF. In DNA form, the CDR3 reads TGTGCCAGCAGTCGTAGAGGTTGGGACAGGGGCACTGAAGCTTTCTTT.

J is TRBJ2-7 and V is TRBV7-9, with TRBD1 matching over 10 bases. Germline V CDR1 and CDR2: SEHNR, FQNEAQ (reference sequence). CDR3 length: 16 residues. The J segment lost 7 bases and the V segment lost 4 bases, leaving 13 bases of the junction unmatched. CDR3 loop: CASSSASGTGVEEQYF. The DNA for the CDR3 is TGTGCCAGCAGCTCCGCCTCCGGGACAGGGGTTGAGGAGCAGTACTTC. Based on the CDR3 plus reference TRBV7-9 and TRBJ2-7, the full variable domain is DTGVSQNPRHKITKRGQNVTFRCDPISEHNRLYWYRQTLGQGPEFLTYFQNEAQLEKSRLLSDRFSAERPKGSFSTLEIQRTEQGDSAMYLCASSSASGTGVEEQYFGPGTRLTVT.

This chain joins TRBV7-2 and TRBJ2-7; possibly TRBD2 for D (6 bases). V lost 8 bases and J 10 bases, leaving 18 bases between the germline ends. The CDR3 loop spans 12 amino acids. Germline values: CDR1 SGHTA, CDR2 FQGNSA. DNA for the CDR3: TGTGCCAGCTCGAGCGCGGGATCCAGACAGTACTTC. Its protein product is CASSSAGSRQYF.

The CDR3 reads CATKRETNTGELFF. In nucleotides, the CDR3 is TGCGCCACGAAGCGGGAGACGAACACCGGGGAGCTGTTTTTT. V and J are TRBV5-1 and TRBJ2-2, with 8 nucleotides matching TRBD2. The V and J ends lost 9 bases and 0 bases, in that order; junction bases with no gene match: 4. This CDR3 spans 14 amino acids. Per germline, CDR1 SGHRS and CDR2 YFSETQ.

The CDR3 sequence is CSASRDSGSYEQYF. As DNA, the CDR3 is TGCAGTGCTAGTCGGGACTCCGGCTCCTACGAGCAGTACTTC. The gene calls are TRBV20-1 and TRBJ2-7; perhaps TRBD2 as D (6 bases). The CDR3 runs to 14 residues. Germline V gene lookup returns CDR1 DFQATT and CDR2 SNEGSKA (reference sequence). Trimming pared 3 bases from V and 0 bases from J, leaving 12 bases between.

The chain is built from TRBV6-2 or TRBV6-3 and TRBJ2-7, with D hard to call. V lost 6 bases and J 3 bases, leaving 18 bases between the germline ends. Germline CDR1 and CDR2: MNHEY and SVGEGT. The CDR3 contains 15 residues. The CDR3 here is CASSSLGFVVYEQYF. CDR3 DNA: TGTGCCAGCAGCAGTCTAGGTTTCGTGGTCTACGAGCAGTACTTC.

This rearrangement joins TRBV10-3 to TRBJ2-7; 10 bases align to TRBD1. CDR1 is ENHRY and CDR2 is SYGVKD in the germline V gene. Trimming cost V 4 bases and J 2 bases; bases outside gene matches: 14. The CDR3 runs 18 residues. CDR3 in amino acids: CAISGTSPGQGETYEQYF. For the CDR3, the DNA is TGTGCCATCAGTGGGACCAGCCCCGGACAGGGGGAAACCTACGAGCAGTACTTC.

Many counts were recorded for this clone. The rearrangement uses TRBV10-1 and TRBJ2-2; D gene uncertain. Trimming removed 3 bases at V and 4 bases at J, with 6 bases between. This CDR3 is built from 13 residues. The germline CDR1 and CDR2 sequences are WNHNN and SYGVQD (reference sequence). CDR3: CASSEGGTGELFF. For the CDR3, the DNA is TGCGCCAGCAGTGAAGGCGGCACCGGGGAGCTGTTTTTT.

The V gene is TRBV11-3, the J gene TRBJ2-2, with unresolved D. Germline values: CDR1 SGHNT, CDR2 YENEEA. The CDR3 length is 13 residues. V lost 4 bases and J lost 3, with 6 bases in between. CDR3 amino acids: CASSSQDTGELFF. CDR3 sequence (DNA): TGTGCCAGCAGCTCCCAGGACACCGGGGAGCTGTTTTTT.

This chain links TRBV3-1 (or the pseudogene TRBV3-2) with TRBJ2-3; TRBD2 agrees at 9 bases. Germline loops: CDR1 LGHDT, CDR2 YNNKEL (reference sequence). There are 16 residues in the CDR3. V was clipped by 4 bases and J by 5 bases; unmatched bases: 10. CDR3 amino acids: CASSRVAGEWQDTQYF. The CDR3 DNA reads as TGTGCCAGCAGCCGTGTAGCGGGAGAGTGGCAAGATACGCAGTATTTT.

The CDR3 coding sequence is TGTGCCAGCAGCCAAGCTCGCGTGAGCTCCTACGAGCAGTACTTC. Amino acid sequence: CASSQARVSSYEQYF. The chain is built from TRBV4-2 and TRBJ2-7; no firm D call. Trimming cost V 1 base and J 0 bases, with 10 bases left between them. This CDR3 has 15 residues. The V gene's germline CDR1 is LGHNA and CDR2 YNFKEQ.

The V gene is TRBV6-5, the J gene TRBJ1-1; weak D call: TRBD1 (5 bases). Trimming took off 0 bases at V and 11 bases at J, with 13 bases between the two ends. CDR1 is MNHEY and CDR2 is SVGAGI in the germline V gene. The CDR3 runs 13 residues. CDR3 bases: TGTGCCAGCAGTTACTCGTTGTGGGGCGGCGCTTTCTTT. Residues: CASSYSLWGGAFF.

This chain joins TRBV27 and TRBJ2-7; 11 nucleotides agree with TRBD2. Germline values: CDR1 MNHEY, CDR2 SMNVEV (reference sequence). The CDR3 loop spans 18 amino acids. With V trimmed by 4 bases and J by 7 bases, 18 bases remained unmatched. The CDR3: CASSSREGLAGGGGEQYF. The CDR3 DNA reads as TGTGCCAGCAGTTCCCGGGAGGGGCTAGCGGGAGGCGGCGGGGAGCAGTACTTC.

The genes are TRBV14 and TRBJ2-2; no clear D gene. This CDR3 comprises 15 residues. Trimming removed 2 bases from V and 8 bases from J, with 15 bases in between. Germline CDR1 and CDR2: SGHDN and FVKESK. DNA of the CDR3: TGTGCCAGCAGCCAATATAGGCCTCCTAGGGGGGAGCTGTTTTTT. Translated, it gives CASSQYRPPRGELFF.

The chain links TRBV27 to TRBJ2-1; 13 bases line up with TRBD2. The ends lost 2 bases at V and 9 bases at J; junction bases unmatched: 7. The germline CDR1 and CDR2 sequences are MNHEY and SMNVEV (reference sequence). The CDR3 is made up of 16 amino acids. DNA of the CDR3: TGTGCCAGCAGTTTACCCGGACTAGCGGGAGCAACTGAGCAGTTCTTC. Amino acid sequence: CASSLPGLAGATEQFF.